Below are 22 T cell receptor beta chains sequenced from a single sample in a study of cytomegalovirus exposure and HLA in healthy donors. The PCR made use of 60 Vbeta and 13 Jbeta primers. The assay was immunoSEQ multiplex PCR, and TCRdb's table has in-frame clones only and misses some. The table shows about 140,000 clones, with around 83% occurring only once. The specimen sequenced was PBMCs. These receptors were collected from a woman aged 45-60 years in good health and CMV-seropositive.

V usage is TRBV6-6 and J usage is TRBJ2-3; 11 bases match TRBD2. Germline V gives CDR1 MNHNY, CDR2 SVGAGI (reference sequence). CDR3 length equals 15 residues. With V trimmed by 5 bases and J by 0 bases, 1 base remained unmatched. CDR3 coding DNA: TGTGCCAGCAGTCGACTAGCGGGGAGCACAGATACGCAGTATTTT. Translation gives CASSRLAGSTDTQYF.

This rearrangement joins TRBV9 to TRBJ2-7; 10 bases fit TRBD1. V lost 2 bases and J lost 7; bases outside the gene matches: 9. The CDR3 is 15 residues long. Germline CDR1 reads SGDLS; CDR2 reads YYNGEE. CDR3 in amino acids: CASSVSPGQGFEQYF. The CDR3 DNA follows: TGTGCCAGCAGCGTTTCGCCGGGACAGGGGTTTGAGCAGTACTTC.

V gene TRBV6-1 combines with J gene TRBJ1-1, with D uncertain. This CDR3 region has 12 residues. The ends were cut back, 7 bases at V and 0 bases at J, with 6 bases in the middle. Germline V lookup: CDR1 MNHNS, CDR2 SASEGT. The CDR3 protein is CASNGLNTEAFF. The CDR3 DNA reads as TGTGCCAGCAACGGGTTGAACACTGAAGCTTTCTTT.

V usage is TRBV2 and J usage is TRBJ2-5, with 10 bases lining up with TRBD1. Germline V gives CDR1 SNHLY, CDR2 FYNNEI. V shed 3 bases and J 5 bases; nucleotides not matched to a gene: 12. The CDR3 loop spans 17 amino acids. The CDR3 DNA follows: TGTGCCAGCAGTGACCTGGACAGGGGGGGTCGGAAGGAGACCCAGTACTTC. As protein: CASSDLDRGGRKETQYF.

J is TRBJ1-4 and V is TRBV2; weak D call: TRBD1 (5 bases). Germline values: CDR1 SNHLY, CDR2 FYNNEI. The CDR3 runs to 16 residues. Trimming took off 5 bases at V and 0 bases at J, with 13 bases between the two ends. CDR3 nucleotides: TGTGCCAGCAGTAGGGGACTGACAGCAACTAATGAAAAACTGTTTTTT. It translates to CASSRGLTATNEKLFF.

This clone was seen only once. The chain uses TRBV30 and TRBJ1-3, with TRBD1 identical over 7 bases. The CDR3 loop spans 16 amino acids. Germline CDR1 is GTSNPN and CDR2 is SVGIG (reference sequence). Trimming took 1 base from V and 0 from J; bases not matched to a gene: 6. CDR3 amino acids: CAWSAYGTASGNTIYF. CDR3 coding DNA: TGTGCCTGGAGTGCGTACGGGACAGCCTCTGGAAACACCATATATTTT.

In nucleotides, the CDR3 is TGTGCCTGGAGTGTGGACATCTACTCCCCACCCCCCTACTCTGGGGCCAACGTCCTGACTTTC. Protein: CAWSVDIYSPPPYSGANVLTF. This sequence joins TRBV30 and TRBJ2-6, with D possibly TRBD1 on 5 matching bases. The CDR3 has 21 residues. V dropped 0 bases and J dropped 0 bases, with 24 bases sitting between them. Germline V lookup: CDR1 GTSNPN, CDR2 SVGIG (reference sequence).

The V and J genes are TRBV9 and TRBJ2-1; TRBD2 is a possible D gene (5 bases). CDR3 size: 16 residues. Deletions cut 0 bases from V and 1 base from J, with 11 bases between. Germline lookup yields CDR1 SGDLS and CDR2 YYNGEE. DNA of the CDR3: TGTGCCAGCAGCGTAGGGCCTGGGGAGTCCTACAATGAGCAGTTCTTC. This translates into CASSVGPGESYNEQFF.

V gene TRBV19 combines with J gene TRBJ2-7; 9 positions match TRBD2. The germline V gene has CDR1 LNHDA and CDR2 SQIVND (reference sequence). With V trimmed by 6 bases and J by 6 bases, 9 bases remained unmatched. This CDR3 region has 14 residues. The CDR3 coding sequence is TGTGCCAGTAGCCCCGTTAGCGGGAGTAGCGAGCAGTACTTC. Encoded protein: CASSPVSGSSEQYF.

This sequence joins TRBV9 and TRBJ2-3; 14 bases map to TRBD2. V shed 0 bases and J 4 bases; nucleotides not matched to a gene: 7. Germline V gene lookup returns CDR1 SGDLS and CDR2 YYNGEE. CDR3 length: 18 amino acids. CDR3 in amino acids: CASSVGGTSGSSADTQYF. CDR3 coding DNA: TGTGCCAGCAGCGTAGGGGGGACTAGCGGGAGCTCAGCAGATACGCAGTATTTT. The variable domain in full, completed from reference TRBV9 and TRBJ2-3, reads DSGVTQTPKHLITATGQRVTLRCSPRSGDLSVYWYQQSLDQGLQFLIQYYNGEERAKGNILERFSAQQFPDLHSELNLSSLELGDSALYFCASSVGGTSGSSADTQYFGPGTRLTVL.

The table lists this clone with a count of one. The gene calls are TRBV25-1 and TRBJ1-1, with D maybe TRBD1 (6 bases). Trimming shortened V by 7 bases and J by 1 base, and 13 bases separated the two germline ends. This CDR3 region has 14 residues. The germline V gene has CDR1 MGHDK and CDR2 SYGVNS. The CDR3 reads CASTQGFPNTEAFF. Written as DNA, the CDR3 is TGTGCCAGCACCCAGGGGTTCCCGAACACTGAAGCTTTCTTT.

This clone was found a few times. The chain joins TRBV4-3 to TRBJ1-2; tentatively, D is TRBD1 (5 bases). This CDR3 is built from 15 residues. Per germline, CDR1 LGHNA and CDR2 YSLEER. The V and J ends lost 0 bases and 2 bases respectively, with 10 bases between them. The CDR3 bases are TGCGCCAGCAGCCAAGATTGGGGGGACAACTATGGCTACACCTTC. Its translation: CASSQDWGDNYGYTF.

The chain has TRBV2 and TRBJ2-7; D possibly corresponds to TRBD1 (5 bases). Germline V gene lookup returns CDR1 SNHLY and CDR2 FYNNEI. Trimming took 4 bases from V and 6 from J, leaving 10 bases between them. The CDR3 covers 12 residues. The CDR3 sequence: CASSADRLEQYF. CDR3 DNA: TGTGCCAGCAGTGCCGACAGACTCGAGCAGTACTTC. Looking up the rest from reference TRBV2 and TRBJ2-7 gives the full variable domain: EPEVTQTPSHQVTQMGQEVILRCVPISNHLYFYWYRQILGQKVEFLVSFYNNEISEKSEIFDDQFSVERPDGSNFTLKIRSTKLEDSAMYFCASSADRLEQYFGPGTRLTVT.

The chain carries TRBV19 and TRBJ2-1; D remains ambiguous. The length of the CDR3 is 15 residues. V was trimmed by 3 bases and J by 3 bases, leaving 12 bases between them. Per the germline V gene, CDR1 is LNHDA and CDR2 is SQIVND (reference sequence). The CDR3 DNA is TGTGCCAGTAGTATCGGGTGGAACCTCTACAATGAGCAGTTCTTC. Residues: CASSIGWNLYNEQFF.

The chain's CDR3 is CASSRTEYEQYF. CDR3 DNA: TGCGCCAGCAGCAGGACAGAGTACGAGCAGTACTTC. The J gene is TRBJ2-7, the V gene TRBV5-1, with D possibly TRBD1 on 6 matching bases. Germline CDR1 is SGHRS and CDR2 is YFSETQ. The CDR3 consists of 12 residues. The ends were cut back, 4 bases at V and 4 bases at J, with 9 bases in the middle.

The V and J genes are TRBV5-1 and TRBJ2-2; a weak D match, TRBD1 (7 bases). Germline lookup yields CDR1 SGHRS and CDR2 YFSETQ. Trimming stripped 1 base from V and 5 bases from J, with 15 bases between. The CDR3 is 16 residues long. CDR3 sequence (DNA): TGCGCCAGCAGCTTGCTACTGGCAGGGGGGACCGGGGAGCTGTTTTTT. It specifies CASSLLLAGGTGELFF.

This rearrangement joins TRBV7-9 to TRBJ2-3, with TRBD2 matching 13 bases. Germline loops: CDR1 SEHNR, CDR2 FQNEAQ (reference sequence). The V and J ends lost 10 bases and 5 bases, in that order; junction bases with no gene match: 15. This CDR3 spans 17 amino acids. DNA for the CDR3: TGTGCCACCACCCTCTTCTGGACTAGCGGGAGCGGAGATACGCAGTATTTT. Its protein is CATTLFWTSGSGDTQYF.

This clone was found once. The CDR3 reads CASSPTGSSYNEQFF. The CDR3 coding sequence is TGTGCCAGCAGCCCGACAGGCAGCTCCTACAATGAGCAGTTCTTC. This sequence joins TRBV9 and TRBJ2-1; D is possibly TRBD1 (6 bases). CDR3 length equals 15 residues. Trimming pared 4 bases from V and 0 bases from J, leaving 11 bases between. Germline V gene lookup returns CDR1 SGDLS and CDR2 YYNGEE.

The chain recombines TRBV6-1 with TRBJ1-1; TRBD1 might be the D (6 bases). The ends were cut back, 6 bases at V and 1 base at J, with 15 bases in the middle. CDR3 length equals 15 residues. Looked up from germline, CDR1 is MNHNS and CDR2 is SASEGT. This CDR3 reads CASSPLVGANTEAFF. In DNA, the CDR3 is TGTGCCAGCAGCCCATTGGTGGGGGCGAACACTGAAGCTTTCTTT.

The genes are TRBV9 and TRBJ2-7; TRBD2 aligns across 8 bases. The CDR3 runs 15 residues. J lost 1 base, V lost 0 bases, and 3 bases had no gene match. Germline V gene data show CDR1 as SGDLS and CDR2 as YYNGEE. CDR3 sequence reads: CASSVGTSPSYEQYF. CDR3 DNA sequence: TGTGCCAGCAGCGTAGGGACTAGCCCTTCCTACGAGCAGTACTTC.

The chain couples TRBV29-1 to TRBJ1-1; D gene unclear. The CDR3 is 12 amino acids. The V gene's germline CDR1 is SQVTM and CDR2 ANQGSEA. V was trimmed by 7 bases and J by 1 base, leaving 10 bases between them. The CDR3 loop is CSGGSTNTEAFF. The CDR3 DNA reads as TGCAGCGGAGGGTCCACGAACACTGAAGCTTTCTTT.

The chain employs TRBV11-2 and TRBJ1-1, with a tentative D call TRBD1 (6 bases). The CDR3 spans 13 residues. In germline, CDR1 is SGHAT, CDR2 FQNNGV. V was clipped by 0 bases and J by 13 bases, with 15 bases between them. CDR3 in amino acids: CASSLEVGHLGFF. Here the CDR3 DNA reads TGTGCCAGCAGCTTAGAAGTGGGACATTTAGGTTTCTTT. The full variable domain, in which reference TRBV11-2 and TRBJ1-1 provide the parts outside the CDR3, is EAGVAQSPRYKIIEKRQSVAFWCNPISGHATLYWYQQILGQGPKLLIQFQNNGVVDDSQLPKDRFSAERLKGVDSTLKIQPAKLEDSAVYLCASSLEVGHLGFFGQGTRLTVV.